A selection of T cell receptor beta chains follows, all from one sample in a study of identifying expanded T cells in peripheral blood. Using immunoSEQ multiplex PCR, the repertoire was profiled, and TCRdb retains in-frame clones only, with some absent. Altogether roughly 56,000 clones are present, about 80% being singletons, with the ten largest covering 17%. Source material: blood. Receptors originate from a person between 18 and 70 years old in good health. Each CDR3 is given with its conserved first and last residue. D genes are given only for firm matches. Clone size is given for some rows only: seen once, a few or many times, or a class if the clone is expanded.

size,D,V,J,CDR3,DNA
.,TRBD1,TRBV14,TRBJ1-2,CASSPDRGLANYGYTF,TGTGCCAGCAGCCCAGACAGGGGTTTGGCTAACTATGGCTACACCTTC
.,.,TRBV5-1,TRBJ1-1,CASSPQWGGTEAFF,TGCGCCAGCAGCCCCCAATGGGGTGGGACTGAAGCTTTCTTT
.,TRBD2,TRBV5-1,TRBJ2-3,CASSLQTSGADTQYF,TGCGCCAGCAGCCTGCAGACTAGCGGGGCAGATACGCAGTATTTT
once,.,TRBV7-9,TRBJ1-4,CASSFTGFNEKLFF,TGTGCCAGCAGCTTTACAGGGTTTAATGAAAAACTGTTTTTT
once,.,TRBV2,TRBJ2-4,CASRTGTEHRNIQYF,TGTGCCAGCAGGACCGGGACGGAGCACAGAAACATTCAGTACTTC
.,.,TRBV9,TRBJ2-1,CASSVAGVSTPNEQFF,TGTGCCAGCAGCGTAGCTGGAGTCTCAACACCCAATGAGCAGTTCTTC
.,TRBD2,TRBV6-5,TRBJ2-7,CASSTLAGSIYEQYF,TGTGCCAGCAGCACCTTAGCGGGAAGTATCTACGAGCAGTACTTC
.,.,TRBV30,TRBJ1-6,CAWSVSVSYNSPLHF,TGTGCCTGGAGTGTATCGGTCTCCTATAATTCACCCCTCCACTTT
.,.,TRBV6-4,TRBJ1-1,CASRDSDMNTEAFF,TGTGCCAGCAGAGACTCCGACATGAACACTGAAGCTTTCTTT
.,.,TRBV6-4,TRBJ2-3,CASSEGDTQYF,TGTGCCAGCAGTGAAGGTGATACGCAGTATTTT
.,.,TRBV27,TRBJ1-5,CASSLESNQPQHF,TGTGCCAGCAGTTTAGAGAGCAATCAGCCCCAGCATTTT
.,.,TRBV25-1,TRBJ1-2,CASSEGRFYGYTF,TGTGCCAGCAGTGAGGGCAGATTCTATGGCTACACCTTC
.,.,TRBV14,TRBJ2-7,CASSQVRAPYEQYF,TGTGCCAGCAGCCAAGTAAGGGCCCCCTACGAGCAGTACTTC
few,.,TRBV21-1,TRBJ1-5,CASSKESESNQPQHF,TGTGCCAGCAGCAAAGAAAGTGAGAGCAATCAGCCCCAGCATTTT
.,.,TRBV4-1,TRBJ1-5,CASSLQAEGSPKHF,TGCGCCAGCAGCCTCCAAGCCGAGGGGTCCCCAAAGCATTTT
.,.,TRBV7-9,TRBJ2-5,CASKGLVKQETQYF,TGTGCCAGCAAGGGTCTCGTAAAACAAGAGACCCAGTACTTC
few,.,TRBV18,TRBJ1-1,CASSLLGDSNTEAFF,TGTGCCAGCTCACTTTTAGGAGACAGTAACACTGAAGCTTTCTTT
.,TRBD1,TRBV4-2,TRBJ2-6,CASSQDTGVGANVLTF,TGTGCCAGCAGCCAAGATACAGGGGTTGGGGCCAACGTCCTGACTTTC
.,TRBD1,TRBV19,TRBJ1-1,CASRDRDTEAFF,TGTGCCAGTAGGGACAGGGACACTGAAGCTTTCTTT
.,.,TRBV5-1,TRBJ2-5,CASSLPGQRETQYF,TGCGCCAGCAGCTTGCCCGGACAGAGAGAGACCCAGTACTTC
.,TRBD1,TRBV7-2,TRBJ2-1,CASSSHSDRVRGREQFF,TGTGCCAGCAGCTCACACTCGGACAGGGTTCGGGGACGTGAGCAGTTCTTC
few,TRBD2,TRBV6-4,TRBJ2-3,CASSAGTSGDLDTQYF,TGTGCCAGCAGTGCCGGGACTAGCGGGGATTTAGATACGCAGTATTTT
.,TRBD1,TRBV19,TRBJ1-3,CASSSRTGDSGNTIYF,TGTGCCAGTAGTAGTAGGACAGGGGACTCTGGAAACACCATATATTTT
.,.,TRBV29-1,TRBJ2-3,CSALPQGSTDTQYF,TGCAGCGCTCTACCACAGGGATCCACAGATACGCAGTATTTT
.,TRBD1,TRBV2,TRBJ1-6,CASTGTGTGDIALHF,TGTGCCAGCACAGGAACCGGGACAGGTGATATCGCCCTCCACTTT
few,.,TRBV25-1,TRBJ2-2,CASSHAGPDRELFF,TGTGCCAGCAGTCATGCAGGGCCGGATCGGGAGCTGTTTTTT
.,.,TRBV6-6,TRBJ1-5,CASMRGAEQPQHF,TGTGCCAGCATGCGGGGGGCCGAACAGCCCCAGCATTTT
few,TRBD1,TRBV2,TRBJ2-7,CASSLGQLSYEQYF,TGTGCCAGCAGCCTGGGACAGCTCTCCTACGAGCAGTACTTC
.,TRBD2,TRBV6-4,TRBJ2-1,CASSLLADNEQFF,TGTGCCAGCAGTCTACTAGCGGACAATGAGCAGTTCTTC
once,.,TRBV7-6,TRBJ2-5,CASSLLKETQYF,TGTGCCAGCAGCTTACTCAAAGAGACCCAGTACTTC
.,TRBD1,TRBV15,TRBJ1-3,CATSRATGATIYF,TGTGCCACCAGCAGAGCGACAGGGGCCACCATATATTTT
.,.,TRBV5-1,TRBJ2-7,CASSLRPNYEQYF,TGCGCCAGCAGCTTGAGGCCTAATTACGAGCAGTACTTC
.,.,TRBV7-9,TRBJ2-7,CASSGRESSYEQYF,TGTGCCAGCAGCGGCCGGGAGTCGTCCTACGAGCAGTACTTC
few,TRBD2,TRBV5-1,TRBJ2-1,CASSLGSSGQYNEQFF,TGCGCCAGCAGCTTGGGGTCTAGCGGGCAGTACAATGAGCAGTTCTTC
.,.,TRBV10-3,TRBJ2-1,CAISGDGKVVNEQFF,TGTGCCATCAGTGGGGACGGAAAGGTTGTAAATGAGCAGTTCTTC
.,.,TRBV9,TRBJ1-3,CASSPAGGLSSGNTIYF,TGTGCCAGCAGTCCCGCTGGGGGGTTAAGCTCTGGAAACACCATATATTTT
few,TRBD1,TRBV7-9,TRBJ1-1,CASKPRGQGMNTEAFF,TGTGCCAGCAAGCCTCGGGGACAGGGGATGAACACTGAAGCTTTCTTT
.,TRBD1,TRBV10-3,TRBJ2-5,CAISSPGTGLGTQYF,TGTGCCATCAGTTCCCCCGGGACAGGTTTGGGGACCCAGTACTTC
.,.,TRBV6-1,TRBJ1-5,CASIKGLRGNQPQHF,TGTGCCAGTATAAAGGGTCTTCGAGGCAATCAGCCCCAGCATTTT
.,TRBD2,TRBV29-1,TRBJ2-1,CSVGGLAGSYNEQFF,TGCAGCGTCGGAGGTCTAGCGGGCTCCTACAATGAGCAGTTCTTC
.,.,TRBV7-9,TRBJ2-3,CASSTTGGADTQYF,TGTGCCAGCAGCACAACAGGGGGGGCAGATACGCAGTATTTT
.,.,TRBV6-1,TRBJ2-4,CASSARWAKNIQYF,TGTGCCAGCAGCGCCAGGTGGGCCAAAAACATTCAGTACTTC
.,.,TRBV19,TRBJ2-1,CASSIDQRANNEQFF,TGTGCCAGTAGTATAGATCAAAGGGCTAACAATGAGCAGTTCTTC
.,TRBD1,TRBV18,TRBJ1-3,CASSSQTGLPSGNTIYF,TGTGCCAGCTCATCACAGACAGGGCTCCCCTCTGGAAACACCATATATTTT
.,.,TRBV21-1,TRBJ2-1,CASSELGGLAPSYNEQFF,TGTGCCAGCAGCGAATTAGGGGGACTAGCGCCATCCTACAATGAGCAGTTCTTC
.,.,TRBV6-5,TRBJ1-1,CASMGVGLVNTEAFF,TGTGCCAGCATGGGGGTAGGGCTGGTGAACACTGAAGCTTTCTTT
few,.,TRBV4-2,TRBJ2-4,CASSQGAGDVIAKNIQYF,TGTGCCAGCAGCCAAGGAGCAGGGGACGTAATAGCCAAAAACATTCAGTACTTC
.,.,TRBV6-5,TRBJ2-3,CASREAGGTDTQYF,TGTGCCAGTAGGGAGGCGGGTGGCACAGATACGCAGTATTTT
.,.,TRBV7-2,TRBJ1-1,CASSLKRDREAFF,TGTGCCAGCAGCTTAAAGCGGGATCGCGAAGCTTTCTTT
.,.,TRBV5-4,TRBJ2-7,CASSPGVGLVNEQYF,TGTGCCAGCAGCCCGGGTGTAGGTCTTGTCAACGAGCAGTACTTC